The 10 T cell receptor beta chains listed next were all sequenced from one sample in a study of T cell responses to AZD1222 COVID-19 vaccine. The data were produced by immunoSEQ multiplex PCR, yet TCRdb's version contains in-frame clones alone and is incomplete. Found here are 150,000 or so clones, nearly 95% of them singletons; the top ten hold 3.6%. Specimen: peripheral blood, collected 28 days after the second AZD1222 dose. The receptors originated from an adult who received the AZD1222 COVID-19 vaccine.

The CDR3: CATSRDWGATGNTIYF. The CDR3 region has the DNA TGTGCCACCAGCAGAGATTGGGGGGCTACTGGAAACACCATATATTTT. The chain combines TRBV15 with TRBJ1-3, with a weak D call TRBD1 (6 bases). Looked up from germline, CDR1 is LNHNV and CDR2 is YYDKDF (reference sequence). Trimming shortened V by 0 bases and J by 2 bases, and 11 bases separated the two germline ends. The CDR3 spans 16 residues.

This clone was detected once. The chain uses TRBV6-5 and TRBJ2-7; 8 positions match TRBD2. Losses at the gene ends were 6 bases for V and 1 base for J; bases not matched to a gene: 8. The CDR3 consists of 15 residues. Germline V gene sequence: CDR1 MNHEY, CDR2 SVGAGI. CDR3 coding DNA: TGTGCCAGCAGGGGGGGAAGCGGGGGATCCTACGAGCAGTACTTC. This translates into CASRGGSGGSYEQYF.

Notes on this clone: This CDR3 fails to terminate in the conserved phenylalanine or tryptophan, so it likely reflects a read error. The DNA is left out, because the CDR3 cannot be placed on it with certainty; the CDR3 is given as TCRdb lists it. The gene calls are TRBV19 and TRBJ1-4; TRBD1 is taken as the D call from the table, unchecked against the DNA. Germline V gene lookup returns CDR1 LNHDA and CDR2 SQIVND (reference sequence). A total of 14 residues make up the CDR3, ends included. CDR3 loop: CASRSTSGTGGLRI.

This chain uses TRBV4-3 with TRBJ2-3; D is ambiguous. The CDR3 contains 18 residues. Germline CDR1 is LGHNA and CDR2 is YSLEER. Trimming stripped 2 bases from V and 2 bases from J, with 20 bases between. CDR3 in amino acids: CASSQLPFGGLPTDTQYF. For the CDR3, the DNA is TGCGCCAGCAGCCAATTGCCTTTCGGCGGCCTACCCACAGATACGCAGTATTTT.

The genes are TRBV4-3 and TRBJ1-1; the match to TRBD1 covers 9 bases. CDR1 is LGHNA, CDR2 YSLEER, per germline. This CDR3 has 16 residues. The V gene end was trimmed by 1 base and the J gene end by 3 bases; junction bases not matched to a gene: 6. The CDR3 region has the DNA TGCGCCAGCAGCCAAGGTAACAGGGGGCGCTACACTGAAGCTTTCTTT. This codes for CASSQGNRGRYTEAFF.

This sequence joins TRBV4-1 and TRBJ1-3; D remains unclear. The V end lost 0 bases, the J end lost 0 bases, and 12 bases lay between the germline ends. Germline CDR1 and CDR2: MGHRA and YSYEKL. CDR3 size: 17 residues. CDR3 loop: CASSQDAPESSGNTIYF. Written as DNA, the CDR3 is TGCGCCAGCAGCCAAGATGCGCCAGAAAGCTCTGGAAACACCATATATTTT.

The chain joins TRBV5-6 to TRBJ1-2; 7 nucleotides align to TRBD1. Looked up from germline, CDR1 is SGHDT and CDR2 is YYEEEE. This CDR3 has 14 residues. The trim removed 1 base at V and 7 bases at J, leaving 7 bases unmatched. The CDR3 region has the DNA TGTGCCAGCAGCTTGCCGGACAGGACGGGTGGCTACACCTTC. It specifies CASSLPDRTGGYTF.

The rearrangement uses TRBV5-6 and TRBJ1-4; D possibly corresponds to TRBD1 (5 bases). Trimming left V 1 base short and J 5 bases short, with 9 bases between. Germline-derived CDR1 and CDR2 are SGHDT and YYEEEE. This CDR3 is 14 amino acids long. In nucleotides, the CDR3 is TGTGCCAGCAGCTTGAGGGACGGGAATGAAAAACTGTTTTTT. It specifies CASSLRDGNEKLFF. Variable domain in full (rest from reference TRBV5-6 and TRBJ1-4): DAGVTQSPTHLIKTRGQQVTLRCSPKSGHDTVSWYQQALGQGPQFIFQYYEEEERQRGNFPDRFSGHQFPNYSSELNVNALLLGDSALYLCASSLRDGNEKLFFGSGTQLSVL.

This clone appeared once. The rearrangement joins TRBV10-1 to TRBJ2-1, with 9 bases that match TRBD2. Germline V CDR1 and CDR2: WNHNN, SYGVQD (reference sequence). Trimming removed 3 bases from V and 9 bases from J; junction bases left unmatched: 6. The CDR3 is made up of 14 amino acids. The CDR3 coding sequence is TGCGCCAGCAGTGAAGAACTAGCGGGCCCTGAGCAGTTCTTC. Translated, it gives CASSEELAGPEQFF.

This clone was seen only a few times. J is TRBJ1-2 and V is TRBV6-5; D possibly corresponds to TRBD1 (5 bases). Trimming left V 6 bases short and J 8 bases short, with 10 bases between. The germline CDR1 and CDR2 sequences are MNHEY and SVGAGI. This CDR3 spans 11 amino acids. CDR3 nucleotide sequence: TGTGCCAGCAGGGGGGAGGGCGGCTACACCTTC. Encoded protein: CASRGEGGYTF.